The 27 T cell receptor beta chains below come from one sample, sequenced in a study of blood T cell repertoires in COVID-19 (dated by TCRdb to the early 2020s). The receptor library was made with the immunoSEQ multiplex PCR assay. TCRdb provides this immuneACCESS table in a form limited to in-frame rearrangements. Some clones are lacking; in checked studies, under half of them reflect an unresolved V gene, and why the rest are absent is not known. This sample is represented by 200,000 to 300,000 clones; 85% to 90% of them were singletons. The ten largest account for around 1.7% of the sample. Input material: PBMCs or T cells enriched from blood (not recorded which). The receptors derive from a man in his forties who had recovered from COVID-19.

The genes are TRBV11-2 and TRBJ2-5, with a weak D call TRBD2 (5 bases). V shed 0 bases and J shed 4 bases, with 12 bases lying between them. The germline V gene encodes CDR1 SGHAT and CDR2 FQNNGV. This CDR3 spans 15 amino acids. CDR3 nucleotide sequence: TGTGCCAGCAGCTTAGATCCGGGGTGGGGAGAGACCCAGTACTTC. Its protein product is CASSLDPGWGETQYF.

The chain carries TRBV4-1 and TRBJ2-1; TRBD2 might be the D (6 bases). Trimming pared 3 bases from V and 2 bases from J, leaving 11 bases between. CDR1 is MGHRA, CDR2 YSYEKL, per germline. This CDR3 contains 15 residues. The CDR3 DNA is TGCGCCAGCAGCCATCCTAGCGCCCCCTACAATGAGCAGTTCTTC. It specifies CASSHPSAPYNEQFF.

This chain links TRBV29-1 with TRBJ2-3; 7 bases fit TRBD1. Germline values: CDR1 SQVTM, CDR2 ANQGSEA. The CDR3 totals 13 residues. The V gene end was trimmed by 6 bases and the J gene end by 2 bases; junction bases not matched to a gene: 5. CDR3: CSVLTGITDTQYF. The CDR3 DNA reads TGCAGCGTCCTGACAGGGATCACAGATACGCAGTATTTT.

This rearrangement joins TRBV25-1 to TRBJ2-7; weak D call: TRBD1 (6 bases). The CDR3 consists of 15 residues. Deletions cut 3 bases from V and 0 bases from J, with 12 bases between. Looked up from germline, CDR1 is MGHDK and CDR2 is SYGVNS. CDR3 residues: CASSDEEGGSYEQYF. The CDR3 DNA reads as TGTGCCAGCAGTGACGAGGAAGGGGGCTCCTACGAGCAGTACTTC.

The chain combines TRBV19 with TRBJ1-4; TRBD1 agrees at 10 bases. Germline V gives CDR1 LNHDA, CDR2 SQIVND (reference sequence). The CDR3 has 16 residues. V lost 4 bases to trimming and J lost 2 bases; unmatched junction nucleotides: 4. The CDR3 DNA reads as TGTGCCAGTAGTACACCGGGACAGGGGACTAATGAAAAACTGTTTTTT. The encoded protein is CASSTPGQGTNEKLFF.

The V call is TRBV18, the J call TRBJ1-1; unclear D gene. The CDR3 consists of 11 residues. The V and J ends lost 2 bases and 5 bases respectively, with 3 bases between them. Germline V gives CDR1 KGHSH, CDR2 LQKENI. Here the CDR3 reads CASSPTTEAFF. The DNA of the CDR3 is TGTGCCAGCTCACCAACTACTGAAGCTTTCTTT.

In this sample, this clone turned up once. The chain is built from TRBV28 and TRBJ2-5, with TRBD2 matching 11 bases. The CDR3 is made up of 16 amino acids. J gave up 4 bases and V 5 bases, and 9 bases lay outside the gene matches. In germline, CDR1 is MDHEN, CDR2 SYDVKM. CDR3 nucleotides: TGTGCCAGCAGTGTATCACTAGCGGGAGTGGGAGAGACCCAGTACTTC. Translation: CASSVSLAGVGETQYF. Full variable domain (rest looked up from reference TRBV28 and TRBJ2-5): DVKVTQSSRYLVKRTGEKVFLECVQDMDHENMFWYRQDPGLGLRLIYFSYDVKMKEKGDIPEGYSVSREKKERFSLILESASTNQTSMYLCASSVSLAGVGETQYFGPGTRLLVL.

The chain links TRBV5-6 to TRBJ2-2; 11 bases are a match to TRBD2. J gave up 13 bases and V 5 bases, and 13 bases lay outside the gene matches. This CDR3 region has 15 residues. CDR1 and CDR2 (germline): SGHDT, YYEEEE. CDR3 in amino acids: CASSLQGLAVTGLFF. The CDR3 region has the DNA TGTGCCAGCAGTCTTCAGGGACTAGCGGTTACGGGGCTGTTTTTT.

The chain carries TRBV6-5 and TRBJ2-3, with TRBD2 identical over 9 bases. Trimming at V came to 6 bases and at J to 5 bases, leaving 6 bases not matched to a gene. This CDR3 comprises 14 residues. CDR1 and CDR2 from the germline V gene are MNHEY and SVGAGI. As DNA, the CDR3 is TGTGCCAGCAGATGGGGACTAGCAGGAGATACGCAGTATTTT. This translates into CASRWGLAGDTQYF.

V usage is TRBV11-1 and J usage is TRBJ2-1; 9 bases line up with TRBD1. The ends lost 1 base at V and 5 bases at J; junction bases unmatched: 3. The CDR3 is 15 residues long. Germline CDR1 SGHAT, CDR2 FQDESV (reference sequence). The DNA for the CDR3 is TGTGCCAGCAGCTTAGAGGGACAGGGACACAATGAGCAGTTCTTC. Protein: CASSLEGQGHNEQFF.

This chain connects TRBV9 to TRBJ2-3; 9 positions match TRBD2. The CDR3 loop spans 18 amino acids. CDR1 and CDR2 (germline): SGDLS, YYNGEE. After removal of 3 bases from V and 0 bases from J, the junction contained 11 bases not matched to a gene. The CDR3 loop is CASSASRGGLVSTDTQYF. DNA of the CDR3: TGTGCCAGCAGCGCCTCGCGGGGGGGCCTTGTTAGCACAGATACGCAGTATTTT.

V is TRBV10-3 and J is TRBJ1-5, with D possibly TRBD1 on 6 matching bases. The CDR3 contains 14 residues. Trimming stripped 10 bases from V and 7 bases from J, with 20 bases between. Per the germline V gene, CDR1 is ENHRY and CDR2 is SYGVKD. This chain's CDR3 is CATSLSGAGQPQHF. DNA of the CDR3: TGTGCCACCTCACTGTCAGGGGCGGGCCAGCCCCAGCATTTT.

The chain combines TRBV28 with TRBJ2-3, with D possibly being TRBD2 (5 bases). The CDR3 runs to 16 residues. V lost 5 bases and J lost 0, with 15 bases in between. Germline V gene lookup returns CDR1 MDHEN and CDR2 SYDVKM. The CDR3 bases are TGTGCCAGCAGTCCCCCGGCGGGTACTAGCACAGATACGCAGTATTTT. It codes for CASSPPAGTSTDTQYF.

The chain is built from TRBV6-8 and TRBJ1-2, with D possibly being TRBD1 (5 bases). Germline CDR1 MNHGY, CDR2 SAAAGT. The CDR3 runs to 15 residues. Deletions cut 6 bases from V and 6 bases from J, with 20 bases between. The CDR3 loop is CASRAGQVGGDGYTF. CDR3 in DNA: TGTGCCAGCAGGGCGGGGCAGGTCGGGGGTGATGGCTACACCTTC.

This clone was counted between two and nine times. The chain combines TRBV11-3 with TRBJ2-3; no firm D call. Germline CDR1 and CDR2: SGHNT and YENEEA. The length of the CDR3 is 13 residues. V lost 0 bases to trimming and J lost 6 bases, with 7 bases between them. The CDR3, as DNA: TGTGCCAGCAGCTTAGAGGCCTCGGATACGCAGTATTTT. This gives the protein CASSLEASDTQYF.

V gene TRBV19 combines with J gene TRBJ2-7, with D perhaps TRBD2 (6 bases). The CDR3 consists of 12 residues. Germline V gene lookup returns CDR1 LNHDA and CDR2 SQIVND (reference sequence). Between the trimmed V and J ends, which lost 3 bases and 7 bases, there was a span of 10 bases. This CDR3 is CASSIQAGEQYF. The CDR3 DNA is TGTGCCAGTAGTATCCAGGCGGGGGAGCAGTACTTC.

This chain connects TRBV27 to TRBJ2-7; 10 nucleotides agree with TRBD2. Germline V gene lookup returns CDR1 MNHEY and CDR2 SMNVEV (reference sequence). The CDR3 runs 16 residues. V was clipped by 4 bases and J by 3 bases; unmatched bases: 9. The CDR3 sequence is CASSSDLAGGGYEQYF. The CDR3 region has the DNA TGTGCCAGCAGTTCCGACTTAGCGGGAGGTGGCTACGAGCAGTACTTC.

Here the CDR3 DNA reads TGTGCCCGGTGCTGGCGGGCAGATACGCAGTATTTT. Translation: CARCWRADTQYF. The chain employs TRBV6-4 and TRBJ2-3, with a weak D call TRBD2 (5 bases). V lost 11 bases, J lost 4 bases, and 13 bases lay in between. Germline V gene sequence: CDR1 MRHNA, CDR2 SNTAGT. The CDR3 has 12 amino acids.

V and J are TRBV4-3 and TRBJ2-7, with 8 bases matching TRBD1. CDR3 length equals 16 residues. Germline V gene sequence: CDR1 LGHNA, CDR2 YSLEER. Trimming took 0 bases from V and 3 from J; bases not matched to a gene: 7. The CDR3 loop reads CASSQDTRQGSYEQYF. DNA for the CDR3: TGCGCCAGCAGCCAAGATACCAGACAGGGGAGCTACGAGCAGTACTTC.

The genes are TRBV5-1 and TRBJ2-1, with 10 nucleotides matching TRBD1. The CDR3 sequence is 15 residues long. From germline, CDR1 is SGHRS and CDR2 YFSETQ. The V and J ends lost 4 bases and 4 bases, in that order; junction bases with no gene match: 5. CDR3 region: CASSAGTGVYNEQFF. As DNA, the CDR3 is TGCGCCAGCAGCGCCGGGACAGGGGTATACAATGAGCAGTTCTTC.

V gene TRBV3-1 (or the pseudogene TRBV3-2) combines with J gene TRBJ1-6, with TRBD1 matching over 10 bases. CDR3 length: 18 residues. With V trimmed by 2 bases and J by 6 bases, 10 bases remained unmatched. Looked up from germline, CDR1 is LGHDT and CDR2 is YNNKEL (reference sequence). The CDR3 sequence is CASSQSFPGQGTNSPLHF. The CDR3 DNA sequence: TGTGCCAGCAGCCAATCATTTCCGGGACAGGGGACTAATTCACCCCTCCACTTT.

This clone appeared a few times. This rearrangement joins TRBV29-1 to TRBJ2-7; 8 bases align to TRBD1. Germline V CDR1 and CDR2: SQVTM, ANQGSEA. The length of the CDR3 is 18 residues. With 4 bases clipped from V and 0 bases from J, the junction kept 17 bases outside the gene matches. In DNA form, the CDR3 reads TGCAGCGTTGTACGGACAGGGAGATTCGAGACGAACTCCTACGAGCAGTACTTC. It yields the protein CSVVRTGRFETNSYEQYF.

This clone showed up just once. The chain is built from TRBV9 and TRBJ1-4, with D possibly matching TRBD1 (5 bases). V lost 3 bases and J lost 0, with 15 bases in between. Germline lookup yields CDR1 SGDLS and CDR2 YYNGEE. The CDR3 runs to 17 residues. The CDR3 DNA follows: TGTGCCAGCAGCGCCCGGGAGGGGTATACAACTAATGAAAAACTGTTTTTT. Its translation is CASSAREGYTTNEKLFF.

The CDR3 DNA reads TGTGCCAGCAGTCCGGGACAGAGGGGCTACACCTTC. Residues: CASSPGQRGYTF. The chain recombines TRBV2 with TRBJ1-2; 7 bases are a match to TRBD1. The ends lost 5 bases at V and 8 bases at J; junction bases unmatched: 5. Per germline, CDR1 SNHLY and CDR2 FYNNEI. The CDR3 length is 12 residues.

A single count supports this clone. The V call is TRBV3-1 (or the pseudogene TRBV3-2), the J call TRBJ1-2, with 8 bases matching TRBD1. In germline, CDR1 is LGHDT, CDR2 YNNKEL (reference sequence). CDR3 length equals 13 residues. V gave up 5 bases and J gave up 7 bases; unmatched junction bases: 6. The CDR3 protein is CASSVGQGVGYTF. CDR3 in DNA: TGTGCCAGCAGCGTCGGACAGGGCGTTGGCTACACCTTC.

The V and J genes are TRBV4-3 and TRBJ2-3; maybe TRBD1 (5 bases). V lost 0 bases to trimming and J lost 1 base, with 11 bases between them. The CDR3 sequence is 16 residues long. Germline CDR1 LGHNA, CDR2 YSLEER. CDR3 protein: CASSQDGRVGTDTQYF. The CDR3 nucleotides are TGCGCCAGCAGCCAAGATGGCAGGGTGGGCACAGATACGCAGTATTTT.

The chain is built from TRBV30 and TRBJ2-3, with 9 bases identical to TRBD2. The junction had 1 base not matched to a gene; V was cut back by 0 bases and J by 3 bases. This CDR3 region has 14 residues. Germline CDR1 and CDR2: GTSNPN and SVGIG (reference sequence). The CDR3: CAWSVGLATDTQYF. CDR3 sequence (DNA): TGTGCCTGGAGTGTAGGACTAGCGACAGATACGCAGTATTTT.